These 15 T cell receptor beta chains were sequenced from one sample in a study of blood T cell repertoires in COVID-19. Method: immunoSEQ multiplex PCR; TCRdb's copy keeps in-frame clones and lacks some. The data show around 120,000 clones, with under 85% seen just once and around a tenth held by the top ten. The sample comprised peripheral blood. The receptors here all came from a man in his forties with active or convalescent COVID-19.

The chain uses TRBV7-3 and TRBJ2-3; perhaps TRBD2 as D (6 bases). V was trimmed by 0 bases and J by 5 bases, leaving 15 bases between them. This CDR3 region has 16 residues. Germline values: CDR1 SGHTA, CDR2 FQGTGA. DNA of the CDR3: TGTGCCAGCAGCTTAACGCTTGGGGAGGTTGGAGATACGCAGTATTTT. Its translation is CASSLTLGEVGDTQYF.

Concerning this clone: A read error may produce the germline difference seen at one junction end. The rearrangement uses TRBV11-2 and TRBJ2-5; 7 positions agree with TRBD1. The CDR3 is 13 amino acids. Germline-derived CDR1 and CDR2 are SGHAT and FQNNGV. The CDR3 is CASSSDRAETQYF. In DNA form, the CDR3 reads TGTGCCAGCAGCTCCGACAGGGCCGAGACTCAGTACTTC.

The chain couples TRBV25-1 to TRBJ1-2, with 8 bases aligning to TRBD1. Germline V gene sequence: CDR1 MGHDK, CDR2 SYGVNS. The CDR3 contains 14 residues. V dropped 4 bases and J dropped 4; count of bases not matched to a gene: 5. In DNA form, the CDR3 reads TGTGCCAGCAGTGTGGCCGGGACAGGCTATGGCTACACCTTC. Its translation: CASSVAGTGYGYTF.

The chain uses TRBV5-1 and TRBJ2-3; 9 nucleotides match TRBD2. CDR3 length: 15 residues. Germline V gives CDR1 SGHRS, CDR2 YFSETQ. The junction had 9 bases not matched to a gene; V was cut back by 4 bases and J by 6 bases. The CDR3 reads CASSPGRGGLDTQYF. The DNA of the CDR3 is TGCGCCAGCAGCCCCGGGCGGGGGGGACTCGATACGCAGTATTTT.

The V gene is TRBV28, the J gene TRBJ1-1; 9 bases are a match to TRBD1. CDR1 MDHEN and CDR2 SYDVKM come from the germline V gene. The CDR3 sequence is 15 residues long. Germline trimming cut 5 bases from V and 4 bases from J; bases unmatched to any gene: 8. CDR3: CASSRTGGRGTEAFF. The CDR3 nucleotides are TGTGCCAGCAGTCGAACAGGGGGCCGGGGCACTGAAGCTTTCTTT.

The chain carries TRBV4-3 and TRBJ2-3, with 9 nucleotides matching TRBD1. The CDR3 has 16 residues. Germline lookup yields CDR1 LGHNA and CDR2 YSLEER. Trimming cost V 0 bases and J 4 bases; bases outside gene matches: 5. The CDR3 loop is CASSQEGTGYSDTQYF. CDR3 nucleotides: TGCGCCAGCAGCCAAGAGGGGACAGGGTATTCAGATACGCAGTATTTT.

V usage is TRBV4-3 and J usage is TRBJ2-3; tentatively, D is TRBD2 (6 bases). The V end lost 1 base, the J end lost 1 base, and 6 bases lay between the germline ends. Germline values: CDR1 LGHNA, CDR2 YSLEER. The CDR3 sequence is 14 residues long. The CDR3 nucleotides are TGCGCCAGCAGCCAAGGGGGGGGCACAGATACGCAGTATTTT. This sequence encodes CASSQGGGTDTQYF.

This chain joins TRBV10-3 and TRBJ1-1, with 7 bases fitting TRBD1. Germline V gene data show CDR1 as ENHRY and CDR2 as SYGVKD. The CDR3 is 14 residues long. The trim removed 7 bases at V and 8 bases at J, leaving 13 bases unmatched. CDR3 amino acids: CAITTTGTAAEAFF. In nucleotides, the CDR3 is TGTGCCATCACCACGACAGGGACCGCGGCGGAAGCTTTCTTT.

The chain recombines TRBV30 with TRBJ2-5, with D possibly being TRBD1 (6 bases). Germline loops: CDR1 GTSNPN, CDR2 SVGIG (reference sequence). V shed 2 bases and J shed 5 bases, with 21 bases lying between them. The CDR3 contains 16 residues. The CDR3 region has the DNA TGTGCCTGGAGTCCCCCGGGCAGGGGTAGGGGGGAGACCCAGTACTTC. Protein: CAWSPPGRGRGETQYF. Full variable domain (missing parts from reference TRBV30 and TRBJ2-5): SQTIHQWPATLVQPVGSPLSLECTVEGTSNPNLYWYRQAAGRGLQLLFYSVGIGQISSEVPQNLSASRPQDRQFILSSKKLLLSDSGFYLCAWSPPGRGRGETQYFGPGTRLLVL.

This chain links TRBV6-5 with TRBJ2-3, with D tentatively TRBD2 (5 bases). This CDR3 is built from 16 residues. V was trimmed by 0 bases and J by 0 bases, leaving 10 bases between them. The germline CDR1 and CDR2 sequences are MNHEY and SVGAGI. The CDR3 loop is CASSYSSTRSTDTQYF. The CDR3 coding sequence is TGTGCCAGCAGTTACTCGTCCACTAGAAGCACAGATACGCAGTATTTT.

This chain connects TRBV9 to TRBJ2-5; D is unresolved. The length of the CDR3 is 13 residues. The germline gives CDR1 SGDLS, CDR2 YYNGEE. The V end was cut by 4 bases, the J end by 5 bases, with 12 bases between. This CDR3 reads CASSRRIGETQYF. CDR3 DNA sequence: TGTGCCAGCAGCCGACGGATCGGGGAGACCCAGTACTTC.

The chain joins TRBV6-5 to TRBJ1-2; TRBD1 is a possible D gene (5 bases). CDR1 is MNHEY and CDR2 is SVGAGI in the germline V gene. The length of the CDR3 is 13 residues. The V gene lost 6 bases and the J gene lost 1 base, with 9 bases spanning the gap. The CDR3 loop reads CASSSTDNYGYTF. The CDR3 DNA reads TGTGCCAGCAGCTCGACAGATAACTATGGCTACACCTTC.

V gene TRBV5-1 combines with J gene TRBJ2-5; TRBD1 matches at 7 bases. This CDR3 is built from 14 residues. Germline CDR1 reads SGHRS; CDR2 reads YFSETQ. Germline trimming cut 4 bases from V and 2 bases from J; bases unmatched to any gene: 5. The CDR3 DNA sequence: TGCGCCAGCAGCGGAGGACAGGAGCAAGAGACCCAGTACTTC. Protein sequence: CASSGGQEQETQYF.

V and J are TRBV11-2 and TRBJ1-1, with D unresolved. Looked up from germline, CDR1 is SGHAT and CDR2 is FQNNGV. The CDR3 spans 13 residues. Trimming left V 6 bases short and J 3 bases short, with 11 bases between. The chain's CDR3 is CASSPFPDTEAFF. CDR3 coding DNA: TGTGCCAGCAGTCCCTTCCCCGACACTGAAGCTTTCTTT.

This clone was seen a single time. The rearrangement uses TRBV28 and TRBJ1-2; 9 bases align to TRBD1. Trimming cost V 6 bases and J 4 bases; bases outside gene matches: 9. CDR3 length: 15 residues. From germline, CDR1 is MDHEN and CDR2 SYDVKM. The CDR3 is CASSDTGGTSYGYTF. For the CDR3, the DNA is TGTGCCAGCAGCGATACAGGGGGCACTTCCTATGGCTACACCTTC.